This T cell receptor beta chain originates from a study of T cell responses to AZD1222 COVID-19 vaccine. Measured with immunoSEQ multiplex PCR; TCRdb has only the in-frame clones, and not every one. The repertoire holds 90,000 to 150,000 clones, around 87% seen once, with less than 4% in the top ten. With 0 bases removed from V and 1 base from J, the gap between germline ends came to 10 bases. This CDR3 has 15 amino acids. The germline V gene encodes CDR1 SEHNR and CDR2 FQNEAQ (reference sequence). J is TRBJ2-7 and V is TRBV7-9; D might be TRBD1 (6 bases). Sequences were derived from peripheral blood, sampled on day 0 of AZD1222 vaccination. The sequence was obtained from an adult in good health. This CDR3 is CASSLARQASYEQYF. CDR3 coding DNA: TGTGCCAGCAGCTTAGCTCGACAGGCTTCCTACGAGCAGTACTTC.